Listed below are T cell receptor beta chains from one sample, sequenced in a study of T-cell reconstitution after alpha-beta-depleted transplantation in children. In TCRdb, the PCR reads were re-called with MiXCR into one record per CDR3 protein. Counted here are about 300,000 distinct CDR3 sequences, around 7.3% occurring once; the ten biggest clones make up approximately 9.6%. The starting material was peripheral blood, obtained 360 days after TCRalphabeta/CD19-depleted stem cell transplant. The source is a female patient between 2 and 15 years old who had a stem cell transplant for Fanconi anemia, so the T cells may come from the graft donor. Both conserved end residues are part of each CDR3. D genes are given only for firm matches. Expanded clones get a size class; other rows say once, few or many, or leave the size out.

TRBV27	many	TRBJ2-2	-	TGTGCCAGCAGTTTATCGGGGGCCGGGGAGCTGTTTTTT	CASSLSGAGELFF
TRBV4-3	-	TRBJ2-7	-	TGCGCCAGCAGCCACAAAGCCTTTCCGGGCCTAACCTTCTACGAGCAGTACTTC	CASSHKAFPGLTFYEQYF
TRBV15	many	TRBJ2-1	-	TGTGCCACCAGCAGAGATCTGGAGGAAAGCTCCTACAATGAGCAGTTCTTC	CATSRDLEESSYNEQFF
TRBV6-1	-	TRBJ1-1	TRBD1	TGTGCCAGCAGTCGGGACAGGGTTTTTGAAGCTTTCTTT	CASSRDRVFEAFF
TRBV6-2/TRBV6-3	many	TRBJ2-5	TRBD1	TGTGCCAGCGGGAAGGACAGGGGAGGAGAGACCCAGTACTTC	CASGKDRGGETQYF
TRBV20-1	few	TRBJ2-7	-	TGCAGTGCTCCCCGTTATGAAAGCTCCTACGAGCAGTACTTC	CSAPRYESSYEQYF
TRBV7-6	-	TRBJ1-1	-	TGTGCCAGCAGCACCACCGGGCCCCTGGGCGGTGAAGCTTTCTTT	CASSTTGPLGGEAFF
TRBV12-5	many	TRBJ2-1	TRBD2	TGTGCTAGTGGTTTGGTACGGGGGGGTGAGCAGTTCTTC	CASGLVRGGEQFF
TRBV11-1	many	TRBJ2-7	TRBD2	TGTGCCAGCAGGTCGGACCTAGCGGGAGCTTACGAGCAGTACTTC	CASRSDLAGAYEQYF
TRBV5-6	few	TRBJ2-1	-	TGTGCCAGCAGCCTACCGACTCCTACCTCCTACAATGAGCAGTTCTTC	CASSLPTPTSYNEQFF
TRBV7-2	few	TRBJ1-4	-	TGTGCCAGCAGCAATACGCTCGGGGAAAAACTGTTTTTT	CASSNTLGEKLFF
TRBV5-1	many	TRBJ2-2	-	TGCGCCAGCAGCTTGGCCCTCCGAGGAACCGGGGAGCTGTTTTTT	CASSLALRGTGELFF
TRBV7-9	-	TRBJ1-2	-	TGTGCCAGCAGCCGCTCCCCTGGGGGCTACACCTTC	CASSRSPGGYTF
TRBV3-1	many	TRBJ2-3	-	TGTGCCAGCAGCCAAGTTGACCTGGGGTCAGATACGCAGTATTTT	CASSQVDLGSDTQYF
TRBV5-1	few	TRBJ2-1	TRBD1	TGCGCCAGCAGCCCGATAGGGGGCGCCTGGAATGAGCAGTTCTTC	CASSPIGGAWNEQFF
TRBV7-2	few	TRBJ2-5	TRBD2	TGTGCCAGCAGCGTACTCCGGACTAGTACGGCTAAGACCCAGTACTTC	CASSVLRTSTAKTQYF
TRBV20-1	many	TRBJ2-7	-	TGCAGTGCTAGCGGGGGTGCCTACGAGCAGTACTTC	CSASGGAYEQYF
TRBV5-1	many	TRBJ1-5	-	TGCGCCAGCAGCCCGACAATTGGGGATCAGCCCCAGCATTTT	CASSPTIGDQPQHF
TRBV28	many	TRBJ2-1	TRBD2	TGTGCCAGCAGAGCTAGCGGGGACTACAATGAGCAGTTCTTC	CASRASGDYNEQFF
TRBV27	many	TRBJ1-1	-	TGTGCCAGCAGTTTTCAGGGGACGAACACTGAAGCTTTCTTT	CASSFQGTNTEAFF
TRBV20-1	many	TRBJ1-3	TRBD1	TGCAGTGCTACCCCCGGGACAGGGGAATTTAACACCATATATTTT	CSATPGTGEFNTIYF
TRBV20-1	-	TRBJ2-1	TRBD1	TGCAGTGCTAGAGATAAAGGACAGGGGTTTATTAGTGAGCAGTTCTTC	CSARDKGQGFISEQFF
TRBV14	-	TRBJ2-2	-	TGTGCCAGCAGCCGGACGGGAGAAGTCACCGGGGAGCTGTTTTTT	CASSRTGEVTGELFF
TRBV9	-	TRBJ1-4	-	TGTGCCAGCAGCGTGGACGGCAGGGAAAAACTGTTTTTT	CASSVDGREKLFF
TRBV7-9	many	TRBJ1-3	-	TGTGCCAGCAGCTCCGAGGTTCCGGGACGGGTTGCCCACCGGGCAAACACCATATATTTT	CASSSEVPGRVAHRANTIYF
TRBV5-1	-	TRBJ1-2	-	TGCGCCAGCAGCCTCGGCGAGGCAGGGGCCAGGAGAGGCTACACCTTC	CASSLGEAGARRGYTF
TRBV11-2	-	TRBJ2-7	TRBD1	TGTGCCAGCAGCTTAGATCGCTGGACAGGGGACTACGAGCAGTACTTC	CASSLDRWTGDYEQYF
TRBV6-2/TRBV6-3	many	TRBJ1-4	-	TGTGCCAGCCAAAGAGGGGCGTATGAAAAACTGTTTTTT	CASQRGAYEKLFF
TRBV29-1	many	TRBJ2-7	-	TGCAGCGGACTGGGGCAGCAAAAACCCTACGAGCAGTACTTC	CSGLGQQKPYEQYF
TRBV12-3/TRBV12-4	-	TRBJ2-5	-	TGTGCCAGCAGCTCCCTGGAGGGGATACAAGAGACCCAGTACTTC	CASSSLEGIQETQYF
TRBV7-2	many	TRBJ2-1	-	TGTGCCGCGCTGTCCTATTCCTACAATGAGCAGTTCTTC	CAALSYSYNEQFF
TRBV6-1	-	TRBJ1-2	TRBD1	TGTGCCAGCAGTGAAATATCAGGGGGCGCGGGAGGCTACACCTTC	CASSEISGGAGGYTF
TRBV28	many	TRBJ2-1	-	TGTGCCAGCAGTCCCAGGGGGGTGCAGGTATCCCCTATAAATTACAATGAGCAGTTCTTC	CASSPRGVQVSPINYNEQFF